The 8 T cell receptor beta chains in this list originate from one sample, sequenced in a study of cytomegalovirus exposure and HLA in healthy donors. Primers: 60 Vbeta forward and 13 Jbeta reverse. TCRdb's copy holds only in-frame clones and misses some; the assay was immunoSEQ multiplex PCR. The sample carries approximately 210,000 clones, roughly 80% recorded once. Material: PBMCs. These receptor sequences come from a woman in her forties or fifties in good health and CMV-seronegative.

On this clone: At the DNA level, this CDR3 is encoded by other sequences in the same sample as well. The chain recombines TRBV4-3 with TRBJ2-2, with D unclear. Per germline, CDR1 LGHNA and CDR2 YSLEER. Trimming pared 0 bases from V and 6 bases from J, leaving 5 bases between. This CDR3 has 13 amino acids. Here the CDR3 DNA reads TGCGCCAGCAGCCAAGAACGGGCCGGGGAGCTGTTTTTT. Amino acids: CASSQERAGELFF.

This clone was seen more than once but under ten times. This chain uses TRBV5-1 with TRBJ1-2; 7 nucleotides match TRBD1. Germline CDR1 is SGHRS and CDR2 is YFSETQ. With 4 bases clipped from V and 8 bases from J, the junction kept 8 bases outside the gene matches. The CDR3 contains 13 residues. The CDR3 DNA reads TGCGCCAGCAGCAAAACGGGACAGAACGGCTACACCTTC. As protein: CASSKTGQNGYTF.

The chain has TRBV6-5 and TRBJ1-5; TRBD1 matches at 11 bases. Germline trimming cut 6 bases from V and 7 bases from J; bases unmatched to any gene: 5. The CDR3 is 14 amino acids. Per the germline V gene, CDR1 is MNHEY and CDR2 is SVGAGI. The CDR3, as DNA: TGTGCCAGCAGGGACAGGGGGCTAGGGCAGCCCCAGCATTTT. It translates to CASRDRGLGQPQHF.

The chain recombines TRBV19 with TRBJ2-7, with 10 positions matching TRBD2. Germline CDR1 reads LNHDA; CDR2 reads SQIVND (reference sequence). The CDR3 covers 14 residues. Losses at the gene ends were 4 bases for V and 4 bases for J; bases not matched to a gene: 4. CDR3 nucleotide sequence: TGTGCCAGTAGTAAAGGGACTAGCGTTTACGAGCAGTACTTC. This translates into CASSKGTSVYEQYF.

The rearrangement uses TRBV11-2 and TRBJ2-5; 7 nucleotides agree with TRBD2. CDR1 and CDR2 (germline): SGHAT, FQNNGV. The CDR3 is 16 residues long. V was clipped by 3 bases and J by 5 bases; unmatched bases: 12. The CDR3 nucleotides read TGTGCCAGCAGCTTGAGTACTAGCGCCCGCCGGGAGACCCAGTACTTC. It translates to CASSLSTSARRETQYF.

The chain links TRBV28 to TRBJ1-2, with 8 positions matching TRBD1. The junction had 12 bases not matched to a gene; V was cut back by 7 bases and J by 2 bases. CDR3 length equals 16 residues. CDR1 and CDR2 (germline): MDHEN, SYDVKM. The CDR3 DNA is TGTGCCAGCAAAACAGGGGGGTTGGTTGAGAACTATGGCTACACCTTC. Translating gives CASKTGGLVENYGYTF.

The table lists this clone with many counts. CDR3 nucleotides: TGCGCCAGCAGCCAAGATCAGGGACAGGGCACCGACTACACCTTC. Translated: CASSQDQGQGTDYTF. V gene TRBV4-1 combines with J gene TRBJ1-2; 9 bases fit TRBD1. Germline CDR1 MGHRA, CDR2 YSYEKL. Trimming removed 0 bases from V and 10 bases from J; junction bases left unmatched: 9. This CDR3 is 15 amino acids long.

This CDR3 reads CASSLWSGGRRETQYF. CDR3 sequence (DNA): TGTGCCAGCAGTCTTTGGAGCGGGGGGCGGAGGGAGACCCAGTACTTC. The rearrangement uses TRBV2 and TRBJ2-5; TRBD2 agrees at 9 bases. Germline values: CDR1 SNHLY, CDR2 FYNNEI. V lost 5 bases, J lost 5 bases, and 12 bases stayed unmatched. The CDR3 has 16 residues.